This T cell receptor (beta chain) comes out of a study of blood T cell repertoires in COVID-19. Background on the study: Acute-phase and convalescent COVID-19 samples originated in the United States, Italy and Spain. PBMCs, B-cell-depleted T cells, or T cells provided the cDNA or gDNA that made up the material.

Per germline, CDR1 LNHDA and CDR2 SQIVND (reference sequence). V was clipped by 7 bases and J by 4 bases, with 10 bases between them. The length of the CDR3 is 12 residues. This clone was picked up a small number of times. Authors' data handling: Reference gene primer amplification gave nucleated cell count estimates. Sequencing was performed with immunoSEQ multiplex PCR; in TCRdb, only in-frame clones are kept and a portion is missing. V, J and clone size are those of that table, while D and trimming were read from the DNA. The sample carries about 330,000 clones, approximately 86% recorded once. The sequencing sample was made of peripheral blood. The chain has TRBV19 and TRBJ1-2; possible D gene TRBD1, 6 bases. This TCR came from a young man with COVID-19, enrolled during active disease. CDR3 loop: CASNADSYGYTF. The CDR3 DNA is TGTGCCAGTAATGCGGACAGCTATGGCTACACCTTC.